This T cell receptor (beta chain) comes out of a study of tumor-infiltrating lymphocytes in primary liver carcinoma. Study overall: There were tumors of stage T1-T3 N0M0, each 4.2 to 10 cm across.

Co-extracting RNA and DNA was done with roughly 17-33 mg of unsorted bulk tissue as input. Primary liver carcinoma, confirmed by histopathology, was surgically resected. Chronic HBV infection affected patients, none of whom had received treatment. The researchers produced TCR beta cDNA from about 510 ng total RNA with a constant-region primer. ARM-PCR was slightly modified, and three nested multiplex PCR rounds with it gave rise to the TCR beta libraries. TRBV1-TRBV30 forward and Cbeta reverse primers drove the first two roughly 10-cycle rounds. One entry per CDR3 protein results from TCRdb running MiXCR on the multiplex PCR reads. The sample comprises some 87,000 distinct CDR3 sequences, roughly 70% of which are singletons, and 27% rests with the top ten. Losses at the gene ends were 3 bases for V and 1 base for J; bases not matched to a gene: 0. The CDR3 runs to 13 residues. CDR1 and CDR2 (germline): MNHNS, SASEGT.

This clonotype was counted a single time. Its antigen is currently unknown. This CDR3 fails to terminate in the conserved phenylalanine or tryptophan, so it likely reflects a read error. Broader study findings: Tumor top-250-clone fractions significantly exceeded those of blood (p = 0.039).

Material for sequencing was tumor-adjacent normal liver tissue. The chain has TRBV6-1 and TRBJ2-7; 7 bases fit TRBD2. This clonotype was obtained from a man aged 40-50 years with primary liver carcinoma and hepatitis B virus infection. CDR3 in amino acids: CASSERGSYEQYL. The CDR3 coding sequence is TGTGCCAGCAGTGAGCGGGGGTCCTACGAGCAGTACCTA.